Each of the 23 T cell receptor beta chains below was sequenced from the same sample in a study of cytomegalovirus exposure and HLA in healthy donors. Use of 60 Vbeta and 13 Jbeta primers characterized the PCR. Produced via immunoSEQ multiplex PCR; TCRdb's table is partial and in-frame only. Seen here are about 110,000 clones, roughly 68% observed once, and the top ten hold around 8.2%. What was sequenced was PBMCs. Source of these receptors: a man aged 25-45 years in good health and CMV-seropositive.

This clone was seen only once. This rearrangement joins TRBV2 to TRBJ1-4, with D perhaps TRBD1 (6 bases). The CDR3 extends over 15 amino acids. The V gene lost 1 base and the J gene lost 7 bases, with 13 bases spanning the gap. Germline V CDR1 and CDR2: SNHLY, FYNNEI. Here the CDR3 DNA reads TGTGCCAGCAGTGAAGGGGGGCGTTTCGCTGAAAAACTGTTTTTT. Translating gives CASSEGGRFAEKLFF.

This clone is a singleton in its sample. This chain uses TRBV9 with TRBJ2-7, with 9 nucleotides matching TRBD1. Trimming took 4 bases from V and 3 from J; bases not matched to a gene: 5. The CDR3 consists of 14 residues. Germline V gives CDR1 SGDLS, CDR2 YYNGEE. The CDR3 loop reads CASSKGDRVYEQYF. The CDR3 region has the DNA TGTGCCAGCAGCAAGGGGGACAGGGTCTACGAGCAGTACTTC.

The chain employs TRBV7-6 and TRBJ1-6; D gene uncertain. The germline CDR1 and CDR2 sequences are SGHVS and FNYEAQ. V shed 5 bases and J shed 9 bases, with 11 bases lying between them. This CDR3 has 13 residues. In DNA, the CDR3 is TGTGCCAGCAGCCTCCTGGCCCTTTCACCCCTCCACTTT. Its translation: CASSLLALSPLHF.

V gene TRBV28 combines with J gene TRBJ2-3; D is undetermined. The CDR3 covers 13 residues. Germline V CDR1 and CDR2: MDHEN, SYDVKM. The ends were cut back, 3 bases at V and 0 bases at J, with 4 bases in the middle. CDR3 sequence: CASSFLSTDTQYF. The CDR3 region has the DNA TGTGCCAGCAGTTTCCTAAGCACAGATACGCAGTATTTT.

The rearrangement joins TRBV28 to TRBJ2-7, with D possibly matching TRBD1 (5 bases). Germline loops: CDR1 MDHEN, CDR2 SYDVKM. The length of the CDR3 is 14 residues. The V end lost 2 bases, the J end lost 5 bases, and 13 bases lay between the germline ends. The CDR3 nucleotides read TGTGCCAGCAGTTTAGAAATGGCAGGGAACGAGCAGTACTTC. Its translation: CASSLEMAGNEQYF. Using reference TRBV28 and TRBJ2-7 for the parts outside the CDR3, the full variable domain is DVKVTQSSRYLVKRTGEKVFLECVQDMDHENMFWYRQDPGLGLRLIYFSYDVKMKEKGDIPEGYSVSREKKERFSLILESASTNQTSMYLCASSLEMAGNEQYFGPGTRLTVT.

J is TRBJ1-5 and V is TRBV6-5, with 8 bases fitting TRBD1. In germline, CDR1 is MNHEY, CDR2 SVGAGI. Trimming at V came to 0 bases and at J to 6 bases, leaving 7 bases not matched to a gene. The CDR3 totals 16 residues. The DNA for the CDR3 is TGTGCCAGCAGTTACTCCGCAGGGGGCGGTATTCAGCCCCAGCATTTT. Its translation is CASSYSAGGGIQPQHF.

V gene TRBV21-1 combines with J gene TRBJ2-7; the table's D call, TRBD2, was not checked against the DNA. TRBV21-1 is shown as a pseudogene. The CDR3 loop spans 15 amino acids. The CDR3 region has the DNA TGTGCCAGCGTCACTAGCGGGGGGGAGTCCTACGAGCAGTACTTC. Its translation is CASVTSGGESYEQYF.

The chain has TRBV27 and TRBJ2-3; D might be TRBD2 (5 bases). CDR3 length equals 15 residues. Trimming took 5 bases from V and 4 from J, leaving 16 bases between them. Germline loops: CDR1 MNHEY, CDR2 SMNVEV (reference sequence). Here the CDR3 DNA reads TGTGCCAGCAGTCCGGACCTTAGGGAGCCAGATACGCAGTATTTT. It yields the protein CASSPDLREPDTQYF.

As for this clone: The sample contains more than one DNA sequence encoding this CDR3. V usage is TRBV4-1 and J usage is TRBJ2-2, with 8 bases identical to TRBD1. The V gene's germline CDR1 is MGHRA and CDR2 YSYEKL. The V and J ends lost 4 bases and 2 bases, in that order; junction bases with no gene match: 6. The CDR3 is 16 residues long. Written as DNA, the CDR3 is TGCGCCAGCAGCCGGGACAGGAACTCAAACACCGGGGAGCTGTTTTTT. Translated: CASSRDRNSNTGELFF.

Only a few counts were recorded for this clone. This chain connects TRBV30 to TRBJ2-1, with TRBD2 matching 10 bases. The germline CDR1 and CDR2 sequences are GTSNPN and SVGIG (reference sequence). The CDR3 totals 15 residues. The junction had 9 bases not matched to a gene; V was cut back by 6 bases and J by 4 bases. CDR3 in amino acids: CACQIGTSEYNEQFF. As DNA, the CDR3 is TGTGCCTGCCAAATTGGGACTAGCGAGTACAATGAGCAGTTCTTC.

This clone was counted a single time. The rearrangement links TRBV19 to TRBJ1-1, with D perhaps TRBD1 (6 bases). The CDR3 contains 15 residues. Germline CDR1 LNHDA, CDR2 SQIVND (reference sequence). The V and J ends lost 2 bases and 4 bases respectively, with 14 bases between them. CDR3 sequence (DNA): TGTGCCAGTAGTATAACGACAGGTGTGAGCACTGAAGCTTTCTTT. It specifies CASSITTGVSTEAFF.

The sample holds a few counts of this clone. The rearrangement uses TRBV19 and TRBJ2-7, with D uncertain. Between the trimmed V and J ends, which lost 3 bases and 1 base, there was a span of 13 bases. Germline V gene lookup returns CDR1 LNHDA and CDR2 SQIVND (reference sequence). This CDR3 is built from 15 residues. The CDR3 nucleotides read TGTGCCAGTAGTATGGGCCAACACTCTTCCTACGAGCAGTACTTC. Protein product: CASSMGQHSSYEQYF.

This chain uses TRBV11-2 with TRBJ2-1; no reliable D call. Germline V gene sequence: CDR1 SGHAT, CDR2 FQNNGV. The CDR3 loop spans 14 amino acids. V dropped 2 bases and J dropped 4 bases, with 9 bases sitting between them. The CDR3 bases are TGTGCCAGCAGCTTAAGTGCAGTATACAATGAGCAGTTCTTC. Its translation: CASSLSAVYNEQFF.

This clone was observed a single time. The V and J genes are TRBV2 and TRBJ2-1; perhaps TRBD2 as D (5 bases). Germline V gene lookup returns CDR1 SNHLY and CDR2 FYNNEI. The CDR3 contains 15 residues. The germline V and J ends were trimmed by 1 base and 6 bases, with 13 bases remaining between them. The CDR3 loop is CASSEEPLLVNEQFF. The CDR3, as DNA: TGTGCCAGCAGTGAAGAACCCTTACTAGTCAATGAGCAGTTCTTC.

The CDR3 coding sequence is TGTGCCAGCAGCGTAGCTGTAGCGGGGGGCAATGAGCAGTTCTTC. Amino acid sequence: CASSVAVAGGNEQFF. J is TRBJ2-1 and V is TRBV9; 10 bases fit TRBD2. This CDR3 is 15 amino acids long. V lost 0 bases and J lost 6; bases outside the gene matches: 3. Germline V gene sequence: CDR1 SGDLS, CDR2 YYNGEE.

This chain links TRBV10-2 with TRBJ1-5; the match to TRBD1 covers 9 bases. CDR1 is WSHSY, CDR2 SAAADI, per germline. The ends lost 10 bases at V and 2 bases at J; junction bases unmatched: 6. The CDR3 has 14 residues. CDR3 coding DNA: TGCGCCACGGGGGGACAGGGAGGCAATCAGCCCCAGCATTTT. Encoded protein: CATGGQGGNQPQHF.

CDR3 nucleotide sequence: TGTGCCAGCAGACCCGGACAGGGACAAGAGACCCAGTACTTC. Translating it yields CASRPGQGQETQYF. The chain combines TRBV27 with TRBJ2-5; the match to TRBD1 covers 8 bases. Per germline, CDR1 MNHEY and CDR2 SMNVEV (reference sequence). The CDR3 has 14 residues. The V and J ends lost 6 bases and 2 bases, in that order; junction bases with no gene match: 5.

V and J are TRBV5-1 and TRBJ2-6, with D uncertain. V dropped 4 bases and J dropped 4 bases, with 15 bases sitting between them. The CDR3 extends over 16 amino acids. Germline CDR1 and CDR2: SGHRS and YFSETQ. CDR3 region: CASSVSVRSGANVLTF. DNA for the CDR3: TGCGCCAGCAGCGTCAGTGTCCGCTCCGGGGCCAACGTCCTGACTTTC.

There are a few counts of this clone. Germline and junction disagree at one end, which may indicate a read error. The CDR3: CASSDSHRVGDTEAFF. DNA for the CDR3: TGTGCCAGCAGTGACTCCCACAGGGTTGGGGACACTGAAGCTTTCTTT. The chain is built from TRBV6-6 and TRBJ1-1; weak D call: TRBD1 (6 bases). The CDR3 totals 16 residues. Germline V CDR1 and CDR2: MNHNY, SVGAGI (reference sequence).

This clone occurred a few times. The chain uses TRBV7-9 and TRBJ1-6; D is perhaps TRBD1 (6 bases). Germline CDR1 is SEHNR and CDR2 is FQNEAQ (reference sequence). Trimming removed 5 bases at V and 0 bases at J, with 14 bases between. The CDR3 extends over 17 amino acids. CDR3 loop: CASSPGGGASYNSPLHF. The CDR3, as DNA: TGTGCCAGCAGCCCAGGCGGGGGGGCCTCCTATAATTCACCCCTCCACTTT. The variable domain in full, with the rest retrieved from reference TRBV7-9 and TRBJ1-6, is DTGVSQNPRHKITKRGQNVTFRCDPISEHNRLYWYRQTLGQGPEFLTYFQNEAQLEKSRLLSDRFSAERPKGSFSTLEIQRTEQGDSAMYLCASSPGGGASYNSPLHFGNGTRLTVT.

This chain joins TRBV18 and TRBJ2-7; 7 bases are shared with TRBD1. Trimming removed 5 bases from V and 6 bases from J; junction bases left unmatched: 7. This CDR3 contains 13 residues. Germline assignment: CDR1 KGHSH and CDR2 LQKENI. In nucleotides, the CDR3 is TGTGCCAGCTCAAGGGACAGACCTAGCGAGCAGTACTTC. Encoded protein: CASSRDRPSEQYF. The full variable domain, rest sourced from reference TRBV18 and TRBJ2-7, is NAGVMQNPRHLVRRRGQEARLRCSPMKGHSHVYWYRQLPEEGLKFMVYLQKENIIDESGMPKERFSAEFPKEGPSILRIQQVVRGDSAAYFCASSRDRPSEQYFGPGTRLTVT.

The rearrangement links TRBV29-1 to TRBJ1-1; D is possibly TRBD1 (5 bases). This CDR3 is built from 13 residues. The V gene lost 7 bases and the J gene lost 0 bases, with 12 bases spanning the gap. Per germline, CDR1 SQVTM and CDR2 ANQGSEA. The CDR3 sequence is CSARTNLNTEAFF. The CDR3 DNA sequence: TGCAGCGCACGGACAAACTTGAACACTGAAGCTTTCTTT.

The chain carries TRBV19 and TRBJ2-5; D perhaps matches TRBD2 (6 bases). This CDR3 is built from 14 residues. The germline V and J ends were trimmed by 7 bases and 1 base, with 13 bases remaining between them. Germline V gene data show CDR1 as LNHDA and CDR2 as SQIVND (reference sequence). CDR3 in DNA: TGTGCCAGTATATTCTCGGGGGTCCAAGAGACCCAGTACTTC. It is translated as CASIFSGVQETQYF.